Presented here are 28 T cell receptor beta chains from one specimen sequenced in a study of identical twins. TCRdb passed the 5' RACE reads through MiXCR, listing each CDR3 protein once. The sample holds 450,000 or so distinct CDR3 sequences, less than 25% seen once. The same data also went into a second study, on T cells expressing NK-cell markers.

The sequencing input was CD4+ T cells sorted from blood. These receptors originate from a woman aged 18-30 years in good health.

This clonotype has just a few counts. The chain is built from TRBV5-1 and TRBJ1-3, with D maybe TRBD1 (5 bases). Looked up from germline, CDR1 is SGHRS and CDR2 is YFSETQ. The length of the CDR3 is 17 residues. The V and J ends lost 1 base and 0 bases respectively, with 14 bases between them. The CDR3 DNA reads TGCGCCAGCAGCTTGACCCCCCCGGGGACCTCTGGAAACACCATATATTTT. This encodes CASSLTPPGTSGNTIYF.

This clonotype has more than one count but fewer than ten. J is TRBJ2-7 and V is TRBV7-9, with 7 bases fitting TRBD1. With V trimmed by 5 bases and J by 2 bases, 6 bases remained unmatched. Germline lookup yields CDR1 SEHNR and CDR2 FQNEAQ (reference sequence). The CDR3 totals 14 residues. The CDR3 loop reads CASSPWDSPYEQYF. The CDR3 region has the DNA TGTGCCAGCAGCCCCTGGGACAGCCCCTACGAGCAGTACTTC.

This clonotype was seen repeatedly, ten times or more. The V call is TRBV7-6, the J call TRBJ2-5; TRBD1 matches at 8 bases. Per the germline V gene, CDR1 is SGHVS and CDR2 is FNYEAQ. The V gene end was trimmed by 5 bases and the J gene end by 0 bases; junction bases not matched to a gene: 11. This CDR3 is 17 amino acids long. DNA of the CDR3: TGTGCCAGCAGCCCCTGGACAGGGCTGCTTAACCAAGAGACCCAGTACTTC. Its translation is CASSPWTGLLNQETQYF.

This clonotype has a handful of counts. Germline is not matched at one junction end, which may reflect a read error. V gene TRBV5-1 combines with J gene TRBJ2-3, with a weak D call TRBD2 (5 bases). The CDR3 runs to 13 residues. In germline, CDR1 is SGHRS, CDR2 YFSETQ. CDR3 in amino acids: CASSLDSSDTQYF. In nucleotides, the CDR3 is TGCGCCAGCAGTTTGGACTCGTCAGATACGCAGTATTTT.

The table lists this clonotype with a few counts. J is TRBJ1-2 and V is TRBV11-1; 7 bases map to TRBD1. From germline, CDR1 is SGHAT and CDR2 FQDESV (reference sequence). This CDR3 contains 14 residues. V lost 5 bases, J lost 2 bases, and 5 bases stayed unmatched. As DNA, the CDR3 is TGTGCCAGCAGCATTCGACAGGGCAACTATGGCTACACCTTC. The encoded protein is CASSIRQGNYGYTF.

This clonotype was seen repeatedly, ten times or more. The genes are TRBV5-1 and TRBJ1-1; 7 nucleotides line up with TRBD1. Germline loops: CDR1 SGHRS, CDR2 YFSETQ. After removal of 4 bases from V and 4 bases from J, the junction contained 10 bases not matched to a gene. CDR3 length equals 15 residues. The DNA of the CDR3 is TGCGCCAGCAGCGGAGATGGCCCAGGGGGCACTGAAGCTTTCTTT. This gives the protein CASSGDGPGGTEAFF.

The rearrangement links TRBV7-2 to TRBJ1-2, with D maybe TRBD1 (5 bases). This CDR3 has 13 amino acids. V gave up 1 base and J gave up 7 bases, with 10 bases separating them. Germline values: CDR1 SGHTA, CDR2 FQGNSA. The CDR3 sequence is CASSLGREGGYTF. As DNA, the CDR3 is TGTGCCAGCAGCTTAGGCAGGGAGGGTGGCTACACCTTC.

This clonotype was seen more than once but under ten times. The V call is TRBV13, the J call TRBJ2-7; the match to TRBD2 covers 10 bases. The V and J ends lost 5 bases and 3 bases, in that order; junction bases with no gene match: 7. The CDR3 loop spans 15 amino acids. Germline V gives CDR1 PRHDT, CDR2 FYEKMQ (reference sequence). The DNA of the CDR3 is TGTGCCAGCAGCCCGGGAAGCGGGGGGGTCTACGAGCAGTACTTC. It yields the protein CASSPGSGGVYEQYF.

The rearrangement links TRBV27 to TRBJ2-7, with D possibly being TRBD1 (6 bases). V lost 6 bases, J lost 3 bases, and 9 bases lay in between. CDR1 and CDR2 (germline): MNHEY, SMNVEV (reference sequence). This CDR3 spans 12 amino acids. CDR3 coding DNA: TGTGCCAGCAGACGACAGGACTACGAGCAGTACTTC. Amino acid sequence: CASRRQDYEQYF.

The rearrangement links TRBV27 to TRBJ2-6; D unresolved. Germline CDR1 is MNHEY and CDR2 is SMNVEV (reference sequence). Trimming left V 2 bases short and J 0 bases short, with 5 bases between. The CDR3 is 15 amino acids. The CDR3 nucleotides are TGTGCCAGCAGTTTACATAGCTCTGGGGCCAACGTCCTGACTTTC. Its protein is CASSLHSSGANVLTF.

This clonotype was seen more than once but under ten times. This chain connects TRBV21-1 to TRBJ2-2. TRBV21-1 is shown as a pseudogene. The CDR3 totals 12 residues. The CDR3, as DNA: TGTGCCAGCAGACTCGAGACCGGGGAGCTGTTTTTT. Its protein is CASRLETGELFF.

This chain links TRBV29-1 with TRBJ2-3, with D possibly TRBD1 on 6 matching bases. The CDR3 length is 12 residues. CDR1 SQVTM and CDR2 ANQGSEA come from the germline V gene. V was clipped by 3 bases and J by 9 bases, with 13 bases between them. DNA of the CDR3: TGCAGCGTTGAGGGGGCCTCCCCGACGCAGTATTTT. Translating gives CSVEGASPTQYF.

To note about this clonotype: The junction does not match germline at one end; this may be a read error. The chain employs TRBV3-1 and TRBJ2-7; D ambiguous. Per the germline V gene, CDR1 is LGHDT and CDR2 is YNNKEL (reference sequence). This CDR3 spans 13 amino acids. CDR3 sequence (DNA): TGTGCCAGCAGCCAAGATAACGATATTAGTCCCCTTTTC. It translates to CASSQDNDISPLF.

CDR3 region: CAIRQAGSGTDTQYF. Here the CDR3 DNA reads TGTGCCATCAGGCAAGCGGGCTCAGGCACAGATACGCAGTATTTT. This sequence joins TRBV10-3 and TRBJ2-3; D might be TRBD2 (6 bases). Deletions cut 6 bases from V and 1 base from J, with 14 bases between. The CDR3 is made up of 15 amino acids. CDR1 and CDR2 (germline): ENHRY, SYGVKD.

This clonotype was seen a handful of times. V usage is TRBV6-1 and J usage is TRBJ2-7; D may match TRBD1 or TRBD2 (6 bases each). CDR3 length: 15 residues. The V end lost 7 bases, the J end lost 7 bases, and 23 bases lay between the germline ends. CDR1 is MNHNS and CDR2 is SASEGT in the germline V gene. The CDR3 reads CASIRGGLTGWEQYF. In DNA form, the CDR3 reads TGTGCCAGCATAAGAGGGGGACTCACGGGATGGGAGCAGTACTTC.

The chain employs TRBV9 and TRBJ2-3; 11 bases align to TRBD2. J lost 1 base, V lost 0 bases, and 1 base had no gene match. CDR1 SGDLS and CDR2 YYNGEE come from the germline V gene. The CDR3 runs 16 residues. The CDR3 here is CASSVATSGGTDTQYF. In DNA form, the CDR3 reads TGTGCCAGCAGCGTAGCGACTAGCGGGGGCACAGATACGCAGTATTTT.

J is TRBJ2-4 and V is TRBV12-3 or TRBV12-4, with 7 bases lining up with TRBD2. With 2 bases clipped from V and 0 bases from J, the junction kept 4 bases outside the gene matches. This CDR3 is 16 amino acids long. The CDR3 DNA is TGTGCCAGCAGTTTAATGTCTAGCGGAGCCAAAAACATTCAGTACTTC. Amino acid sequence: CASSLMSSGAKNIQYF.

This clonotype occurred a few times. The CDR3 bases are TGTGCCAGCAGCTTAGCCCTGGACAGCTACGAGCAGTACTTC. This sequence encodes CASSLALDSYEQYF. The gene calls are TRBV7-2 and TRBJ2-7; D may be TRBD1 (6 bases). CDR1 is SGHTA, CDR2 FQGNSA, per germline. This CDR3 is 14 amino acids long. Trimming pared 0 bases from V and 3 bases from J, leaving 9 bases between.

The chain is built from TRBV25-1 and TRBJ1-1, with TRBD1 matching 8 bases. This CDR3 contains 15 residues. Germline CDR1 MGHDK, CDR2 SYGVNS. V lost 6 bases, J lost 2 bases, and 8 bases stayed unmatched. The CDR3 here is CASRRTGGGNTEAFF. The CDR3 DNA follows: TGTGCCAGCAGAAGAACAGGGGGAGGTAACACTGAAGCTTTCTTT.

In this sample, this clonotype turned up a few times. The V call is TRBV29-1, the J call TRBJ2-5, with D maybe TRBD2 (6 bases). The CDR3 consists of 12 residues. V lost 5 bases and J lost 3, with 10 bases in between. Germline assignment: CDR1 SQVTM and CDR2 ANQGSEA. CDR3 DNA: TGCAGCGTTTTTTCGGGGGAAGAGACCCAGTACTTC. Translation: CSVFSGEETQYF.

In this sample, this clonotype turned up many times. The J gene is TRBJ2-5, the V gene TRBV11-2; TRBD2 matches 12 bases. Germline CDR1 is SGHAT and CDR2 is FQNNGV. The CDR3 has 15 amino acids. V dropped 3 bases and J dropped 5; count of bases not matched to a gene: 4. CDR3 residues: CASSFLTSGSETQYF. CDR3 bases: TGTGCCAGCAGCTTTCTGACTAGCGGGAGTGAGACCCAGTACTTC. The full variable domain, its missing parts supplied by reference TRBV11-2 and TRBJ2-5, is EAGVAQSPRYKIIEKRQSVAFWCNPISGHATLYWYQQILGQGPKLLIQFQNNGVVDDSQLPKDRFSAERLKGVDSTLKIQPAKLEDSAVYLCASSFLTSGSETQYFGPGTRLLVL.

V and J are TRBV27 and TRBJ2-5, with TRBD2 matching 7 bases. The CDR3 has 15 residues. The germline CDR1 and CDR2 sequences are MNHEY and SMNVEV (reference sequence). V gave up 4 bases and J gave up 5 bases; unmatched junction bases: 10. CDR3 DNA: TGTGCCAGCAGTTGGGGGGGGACCCAGCAGGAGACCCAGTACTTC. Translation: CASSWGGTQQETQYF.

V usage is TRBV6-1 and J usage is TRBJ2-7; TRBD2 aligns across 10 bases. With 6 bases clipped from V and 4 bases from J, the junction kept 12 bases outside the gene matches. In germline, CDR1 is MNHNS, CDR2 SASEGT. The CDR3 is 16 residues long. The CDR3 sequence is CASSRVLAGVPYEQYF. CDR3 bases: TGTGCCAGCAGCCGAGTTCTAGCGGGAGTTCCGTACGAGCAGTACTTC.

This chain links TRBV7-9 with TRBJ2-7, with 9 bases matching TRBD1. J was trimmed by 6 bases and V by 5 bases; bases with no gene match: 11. The CDR3 contains 15 residues. Germline CDR1 reads SEHNR; CDR2 reads FQNEAQ (reference sequence). The CDR3 DNA is TGTGCCAGCAGCACCTGGGACAGGGCGTTATCCGAGCAGTACTTC. Its translation: CASSTWDRALSEQYF.

This clonotype appeared a few times. This rearrangement joins TRBV20-1 to TRBJ2-7; D is unclear. V lost 2 bases and J lost 4, with 9 bases in between. The length of the CDR3 is 12 residues. Germline lookup yields CDR1 DFQATT and CDR2 SNEGSKA (reference sequence). CDR3 sequence reads: CSARMFSYEQYF. CDR3 nucleotide sequence: TGCAGTGCTAGAATGTTTAGTTACGAGCAGTACTTC.

There are a few counts of this clonotype. The chain uses TRBV5-1 and TRBJ2-7; tentative D call: TRBD1 (6 bases). Trimming removed 6 bases at V and 4 bases at J, with 20 bases between. The CDR3 is 15 amino acids. Germline CDR1 is SGHRS and CDR2 is YFSETQ. CDR3 sequence: CASKRARDKLYEQYF. The CDR3 coding sequence is TGCGCCAGCAAGAGGGCTCGGGACAAACTTTACGAGCAGTACTTC.

This clonotype was counted only a few times. The rearrangement joins TRBV5-1 to TRBJ2-6; D unresolved. The CDR3 spans 16 residues. The V gene's germline CDR1 is SGHRS and CDR2 YFSETQ. With 4 bases removed from V and 2 bases from J, the gap between germline ends came to 13 bases. The DNA of the CDR3 is TGCGCCAGCAGCGCCCTGGGTGGTACTGGGGCCAACGTCCTGACTTTC. This gives the protein CASSALGGTGANVLTF.

J is TRBJ2-7 and V is TRBV7-9; 10 bases agree with TRBD2. Germline assignment: CDR1 SEHNR and CDR2 FQNEAQ (reference sequence). After removal of 4 bases from V and 2 bases from J, the junction contained 8 bases not matched to a gene. The CDR3 consists of 16 residues. CDR3 sequence (DNA): TGTGCCAGCAGCTACCGGACTAGCGGAAAGACCTACGAGCAGTACTTC. Protein: CASSYRTSGKTYEQYF.